This TCR beta chain was obtained from a study of blood T cells in healthy people across ages. Points from the study as a whole: Diversity of TCR beta correlated strongly with naive T cell percentage.

V was trimmed by 2 bases and J by 1 base, leaving 14 bases between them. Germline V gives CDR1 SQVTM, CDR2 ANQGSEA. This CDR3 comprises 15 residues. Through a sample-barcoded 5' primer and a J-beta primer mix, a second PCR was run for about 7 to 12 cycles. TCRdb passed the 5' RACE reads through MiXCR, listing each CDR3 protein once. This table has 1.5 million to 1.8 million distinct CDR3 sequences, approximately 43% appearing once. Concerning this clonotype: Its antigen is not identified.

Specimen: blood. The gene calls are TRBV29-1 and TRBJ1-1; no definite D call. The TCR was taken from a woman aged 18-30 years in good health. CDR3 nucleotide sequence: TGCAGCGTTGAATCACTGCTCCGGGGGAACACTGAAGCTTTCTTT. As protein: CSVESLLRGNTEAFF.